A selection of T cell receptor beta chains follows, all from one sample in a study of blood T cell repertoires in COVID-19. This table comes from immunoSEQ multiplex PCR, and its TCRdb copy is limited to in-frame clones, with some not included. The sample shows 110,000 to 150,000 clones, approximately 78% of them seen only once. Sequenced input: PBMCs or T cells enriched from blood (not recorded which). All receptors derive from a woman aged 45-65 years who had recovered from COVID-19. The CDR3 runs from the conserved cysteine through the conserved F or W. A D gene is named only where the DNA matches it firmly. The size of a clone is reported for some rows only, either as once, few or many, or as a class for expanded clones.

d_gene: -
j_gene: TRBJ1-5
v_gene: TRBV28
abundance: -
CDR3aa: CASSLVGPSNQPQHF
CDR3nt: TGTGCCAGCAGTTTGGTGGGGCCGAGCAATCAGCCCCAGCATTTT

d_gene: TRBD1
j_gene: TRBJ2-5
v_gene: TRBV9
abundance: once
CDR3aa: CASSAGDRGFQETQYF
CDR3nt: TGTGCCAGCAGCGCCGGGGACAGGGGATTCCAAGAGACCCAGTACTTC

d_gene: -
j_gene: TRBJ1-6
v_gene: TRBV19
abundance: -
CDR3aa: CASSEDWGDSPLHF
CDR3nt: TGTGCCAGTAGTGAGGACTGGGGAGATTCACCCCTCCACTTT

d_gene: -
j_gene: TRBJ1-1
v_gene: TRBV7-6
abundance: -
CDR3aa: CASSFGQGSNTEAFF
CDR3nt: TGTGCCAGCAGCTTCGGGCAGGGGTCTAACACTGAAGCTTTCTTT

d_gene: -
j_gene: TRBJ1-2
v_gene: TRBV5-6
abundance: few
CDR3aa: CASSRTATGNYGYTF
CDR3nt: TGTGCCAGCAGCCGGACAGCGACCGGTAACTATGGCTACACCTTC

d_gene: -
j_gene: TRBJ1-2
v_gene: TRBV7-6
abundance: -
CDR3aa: CASSLASGGNYGYTF
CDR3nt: TGTGCCAGCAGCTTAGCGTCGGGAGGTAACTATGGCTACACCTTC

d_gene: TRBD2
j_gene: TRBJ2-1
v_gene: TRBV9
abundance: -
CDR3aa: CASSARKGLAGDEQFF
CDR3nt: TGTGCCAGCAGCGCCAGAAAGGGACTAGCGGGGGATGAGCAGTTCTTC

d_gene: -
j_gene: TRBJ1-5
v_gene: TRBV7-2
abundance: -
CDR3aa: CASSWGRAQPQHF
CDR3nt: TGTGCCAGCAGCTGGGGCAGGGCCCAGCCCCAGCATTTT

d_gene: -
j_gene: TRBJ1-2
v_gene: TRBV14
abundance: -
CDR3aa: CASSLTGFGYGYTF
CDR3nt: TGTGCCAGCAGCCTTACAGGGTTCGGGTATGGCTACACCTTC

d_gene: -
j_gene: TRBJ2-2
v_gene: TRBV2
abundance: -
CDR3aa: CASRYAGELFF
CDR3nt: TGTGCCAGCAGATATGCCGGGGAGCTGTTTTTT

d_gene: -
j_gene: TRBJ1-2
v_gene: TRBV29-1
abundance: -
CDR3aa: CSARTPSNNYGYTF
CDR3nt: TGCAGCGCCCGGACACCTTCGAATAACTATGGCTACACCTTC

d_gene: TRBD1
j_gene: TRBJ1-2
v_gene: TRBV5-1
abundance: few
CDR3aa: CASSHDRGSGYTF
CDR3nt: TGCGCCAGCAGTCATGACAGGGGGTCGGGCTACACCTTC

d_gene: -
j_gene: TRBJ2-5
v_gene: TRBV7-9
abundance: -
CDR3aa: CASSFGTRQETQYF
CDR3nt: TGTGCCAGCAGCTTTGGGACTCGCCAAGAGACCCAGTACTTC

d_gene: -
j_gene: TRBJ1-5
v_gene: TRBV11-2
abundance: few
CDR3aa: CASSLDRGQPQHF
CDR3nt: TGTGCCAGCAGCTTAGATCGGGGGCAGCCCCAGCATTTT

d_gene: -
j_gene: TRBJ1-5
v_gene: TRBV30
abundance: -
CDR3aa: CAWSVLGSQPQHF
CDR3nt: TGTGCCTGGAGTGTACTAGGGTCTCAGCCCCAGCATTTT

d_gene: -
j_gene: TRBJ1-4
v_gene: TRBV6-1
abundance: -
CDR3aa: CASSAYPGAPGEKLFF
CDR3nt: TGTGCCAGCAGTGCCTACCCAGGGGCACCGGGTGAAAAACTGTTTTTT

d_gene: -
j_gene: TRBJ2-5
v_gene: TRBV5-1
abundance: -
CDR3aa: CASNPAAAGETQYF
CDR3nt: TGCGCCAGCAATCCCGCTGCGGCCGGGGAGACCCAGTACTTC

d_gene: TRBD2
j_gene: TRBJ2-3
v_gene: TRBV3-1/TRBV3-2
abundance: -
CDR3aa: CASSPPTSGVSGDTQYF
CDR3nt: TGTGCCAGCAGCCCCCCGACTAGCGGGGTGTCGGGAGATACGCAGTATTTT

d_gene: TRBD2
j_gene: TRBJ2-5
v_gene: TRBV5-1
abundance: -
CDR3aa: CASSGRTSGGFQETQYF
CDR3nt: TGCGCCAGCAGTGGGAGGACTAGCGGGGGTTTCCAAGAGACCCAGTACTTC

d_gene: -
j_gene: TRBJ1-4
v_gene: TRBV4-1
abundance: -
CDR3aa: CASSQGLPGRGEKLFF
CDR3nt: TGCGCCAGCAGCCAAGGTCTTCCGGGTAGAGGTGAAAAACTGTTTTTT

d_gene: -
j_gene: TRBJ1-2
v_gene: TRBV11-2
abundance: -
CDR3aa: CASSSTDGYTF
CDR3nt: TGTGCCAGCAGTTCGACAGACGGCTACACCTTC

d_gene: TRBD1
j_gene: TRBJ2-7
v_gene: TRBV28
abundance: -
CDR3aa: CASRPRQGSYEQYF
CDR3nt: TGTGCCAGCAGGCCAAGACAGGGTTCCTACGAGCAGTACTTC

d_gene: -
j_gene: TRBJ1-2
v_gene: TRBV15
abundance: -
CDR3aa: CATSRAGNGYTF
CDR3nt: TGTGCCACCAGCAGAGCGGGGAATGGCTACACCTTC

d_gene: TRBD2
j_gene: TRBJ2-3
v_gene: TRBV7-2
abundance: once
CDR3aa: CASSTLAVADTQYF
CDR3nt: TGTGCCAGCAGCACACTAGCGGTAGCAGATACGCAGTATTTT

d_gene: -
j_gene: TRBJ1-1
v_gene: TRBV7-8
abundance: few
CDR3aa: CASSRGQNTEAFF
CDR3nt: TGTGCCAGCAGCAGGGGACAGAACACTGAAGCTTTCTTT

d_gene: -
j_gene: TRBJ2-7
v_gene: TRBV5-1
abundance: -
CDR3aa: CASSASIGASYEQYF
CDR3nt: TGCGCCAGCAGCGCATCGATTGGGGCCTCCTACGAGCAGTACTTC

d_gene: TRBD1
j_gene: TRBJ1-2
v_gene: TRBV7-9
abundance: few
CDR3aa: CASSLTSGGYGYTF
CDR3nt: TGTGCCAGCAGCTTAACCTCAGGGGGCTATGGCTACACCTTC